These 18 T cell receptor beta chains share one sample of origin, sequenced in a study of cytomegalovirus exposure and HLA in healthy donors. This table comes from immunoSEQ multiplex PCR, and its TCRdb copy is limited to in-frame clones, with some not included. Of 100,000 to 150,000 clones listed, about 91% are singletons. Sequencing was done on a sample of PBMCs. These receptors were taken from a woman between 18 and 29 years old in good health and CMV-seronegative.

CDR3 protein: CASSPGTGSSYNEQFF. CDR3 in DNA: TGTGCCAGCAGCCCCGGGACAGGGTCCTCCTACAATGAGCAGTTCTTC. The rearrangement uses TRBV7-9 and TRBJ2-1; TRBD1 matches at 9 bases. V lost 5 bases and J lost 0; bases outside the gene matches: 5. The CDR3 is 16 amino acids. Per germline, CDR1 SEHNR and CDR2 FQNEAQ (reference sequence).

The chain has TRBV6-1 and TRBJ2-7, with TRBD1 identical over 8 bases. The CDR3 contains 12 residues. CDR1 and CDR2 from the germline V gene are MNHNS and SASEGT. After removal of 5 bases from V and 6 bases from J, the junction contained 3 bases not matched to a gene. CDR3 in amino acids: CASSTRGPEQYV. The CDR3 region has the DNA TGTGCCAGCAGTACCAGGGGGCCCGAGCAGTACGTC.

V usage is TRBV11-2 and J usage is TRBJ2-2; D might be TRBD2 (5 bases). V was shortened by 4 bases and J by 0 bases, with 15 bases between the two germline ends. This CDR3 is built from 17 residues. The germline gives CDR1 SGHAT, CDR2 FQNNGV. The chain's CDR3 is CASSSPGGLTNTGELFF. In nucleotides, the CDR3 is TGTGCCAGCAGCTCGCCAGGTGGACTCACGAACACCGGGGAGCTGTTTTTT.

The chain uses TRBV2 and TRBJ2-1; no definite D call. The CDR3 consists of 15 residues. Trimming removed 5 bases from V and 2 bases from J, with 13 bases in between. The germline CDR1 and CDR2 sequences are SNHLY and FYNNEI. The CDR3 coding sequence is TGTGCCAGCAGTCCAGCGATCTTCACCTACAATGAGCAGTTCTTC. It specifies CASSPAIFTYNEQFF.

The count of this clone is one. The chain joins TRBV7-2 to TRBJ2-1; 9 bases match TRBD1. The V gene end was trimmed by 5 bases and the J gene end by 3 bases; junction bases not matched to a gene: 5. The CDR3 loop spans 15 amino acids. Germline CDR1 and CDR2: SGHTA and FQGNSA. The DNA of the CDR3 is TGTGCCAGCAGCCGTGGACAGGGGAGCTACAATGAGCAGTTCTTC. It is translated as CASSRGQGSYNEQFF. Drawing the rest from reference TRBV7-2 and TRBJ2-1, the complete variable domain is GAGVSQSPSNKVTEKGKDVELRCDPISGHTALYWYRQSLGQGLEFLIYFQGNSAPDKSGLPSDRFSAERTGGSVSTLTIQRTQQEDSAVYLCASSRGQGSYNEQFFGPGTRLTVL.

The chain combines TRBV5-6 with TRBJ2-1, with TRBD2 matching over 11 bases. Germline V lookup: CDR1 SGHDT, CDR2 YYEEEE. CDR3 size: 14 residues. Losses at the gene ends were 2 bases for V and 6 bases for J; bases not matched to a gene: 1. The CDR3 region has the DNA TGTGCCAGCAGCTTTAGCGGGAGGGTCAATGAGCAGTTCTTC. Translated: CASSFSGRVNEQFF.

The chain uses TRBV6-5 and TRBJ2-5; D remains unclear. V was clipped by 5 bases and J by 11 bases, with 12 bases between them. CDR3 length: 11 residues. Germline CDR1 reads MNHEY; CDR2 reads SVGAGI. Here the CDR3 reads CASSDDSSQYF. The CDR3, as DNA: TGTGCCAGCAGTGACGACTCCTCTCAGTACTTC.

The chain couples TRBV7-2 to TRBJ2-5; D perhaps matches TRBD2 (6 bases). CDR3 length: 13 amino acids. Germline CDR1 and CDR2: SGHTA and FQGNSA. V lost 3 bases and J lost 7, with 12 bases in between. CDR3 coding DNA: TGTGCCAGCAGCTTCGGGGGTTTGGGGACCCAGTACTTC. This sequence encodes CASSFGGLGTQYF.

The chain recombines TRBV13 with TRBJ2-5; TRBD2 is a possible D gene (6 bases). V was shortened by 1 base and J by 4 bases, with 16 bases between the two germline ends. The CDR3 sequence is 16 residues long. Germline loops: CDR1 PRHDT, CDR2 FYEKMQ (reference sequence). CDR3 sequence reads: CASSLAFRAAGETQYF. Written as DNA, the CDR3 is TGTGCCAGCAGCTTAGCATTCAGGGCAGCGGGAGAGACCCAGTACTTC.

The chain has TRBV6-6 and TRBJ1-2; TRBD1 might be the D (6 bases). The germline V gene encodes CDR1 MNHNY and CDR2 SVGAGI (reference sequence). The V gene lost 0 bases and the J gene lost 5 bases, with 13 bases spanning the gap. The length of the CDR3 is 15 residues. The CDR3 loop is CASSYSPGAGYGYTF. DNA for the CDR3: TGTGCCAGCAGTTACTCGCCAGGGGCAGGGTATGGCTACACCTTC.

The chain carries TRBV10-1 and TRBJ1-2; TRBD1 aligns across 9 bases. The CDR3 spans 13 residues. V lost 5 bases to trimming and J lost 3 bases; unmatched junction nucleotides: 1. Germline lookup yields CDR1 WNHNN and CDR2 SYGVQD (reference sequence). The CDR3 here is CASSRTGDYGYTF. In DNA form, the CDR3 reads TGCGCCAGCAGTAGGACAGGGGACTATGGCTACACCTTC.

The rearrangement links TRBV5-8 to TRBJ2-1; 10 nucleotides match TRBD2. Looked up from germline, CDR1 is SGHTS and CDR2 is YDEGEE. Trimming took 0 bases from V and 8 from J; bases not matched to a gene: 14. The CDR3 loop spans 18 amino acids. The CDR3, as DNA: TGTGCCAGCAGCTTGGATTTAGCGGGGGGAACCCCTAGGCATGAGCAGTTCTTC. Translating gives CASSLDLAGGTPRHEQFF.

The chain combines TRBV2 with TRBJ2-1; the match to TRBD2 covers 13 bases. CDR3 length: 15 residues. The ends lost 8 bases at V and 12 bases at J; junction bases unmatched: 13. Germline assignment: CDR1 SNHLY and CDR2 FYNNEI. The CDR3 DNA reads TGTGCCAGCCAAAGCTATACTAGCGGGGGGGATACGCAGTTCTTC. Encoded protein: CASQSYTSGGDTQFF.

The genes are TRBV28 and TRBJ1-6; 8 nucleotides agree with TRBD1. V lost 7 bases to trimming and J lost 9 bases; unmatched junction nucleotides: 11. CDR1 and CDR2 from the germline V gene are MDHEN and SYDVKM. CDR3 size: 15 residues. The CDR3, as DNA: TGTGCCAGCAAAATCGACAGGGGTGCAGGTTCACCCCTCCACTTT. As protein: CASKIDRGAGSPLHF.

The CDR3 here is CASSWDRESTGELFF. CDR3 bases: TGTGCCAGCAGTTGGGACAGGGAGAGCACCGGGGAGCTGTTTTTT. V usage is TRBV6-5 and J usage is TRBJ2-2; 9 nucleotides align to TRBD1. This CDR3 has 15 residues. The V gene's germline CDR1 is MNHEY and CDR2 SVGAGI. V shed 4 bases, J shed 4 bases, and the junction held 4 bases outside the gene matches.

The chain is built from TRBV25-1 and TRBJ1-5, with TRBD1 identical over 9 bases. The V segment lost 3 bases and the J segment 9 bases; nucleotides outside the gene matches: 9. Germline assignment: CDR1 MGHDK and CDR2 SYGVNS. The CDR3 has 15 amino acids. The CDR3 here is CASSEGGTGYRPQHF. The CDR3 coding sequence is TGTGCCAGCAGTGAGGGAGGGACAGGGTACCGGCCCCAGCATTTT.

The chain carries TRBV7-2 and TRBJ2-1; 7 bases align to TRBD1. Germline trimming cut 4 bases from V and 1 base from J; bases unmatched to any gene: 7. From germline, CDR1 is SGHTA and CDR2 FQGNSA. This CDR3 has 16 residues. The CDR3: CASSWATGYSYNEQFF. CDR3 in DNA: TGTGCCAGCAGCTGGGCGACAGGGTATTCCTACAATGAGCAGTTCTTC.

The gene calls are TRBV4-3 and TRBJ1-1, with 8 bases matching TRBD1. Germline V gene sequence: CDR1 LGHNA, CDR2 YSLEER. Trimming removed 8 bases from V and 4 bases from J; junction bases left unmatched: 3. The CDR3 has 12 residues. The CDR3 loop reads CASGQGSTEAFF. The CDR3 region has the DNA TGCGCCAGCGGACAGGGATCCACTGAAGCTTTCTTT.